One and the same sample provided the 19 T cell receptor beta chains below, sequenced in a study of a mutant IDH1 vaccine in newly diagnosed glioma. TCRdb's table, derived via immunoSEQ multiplex PCR, lists solely in-frame clones and lacks some. Here the sample spans tens of thousands of clones, around 80% being singletons. Time point here: week 5, during vaccination. Doses comprised 300 ug of mutant IDH1 20-mer peptide each, plus topical imiquimod. These receptors' targets are unknown. Here the sequenced sample was PBMCs, taken from a glioma patient whose treatment included an IDH1 peptide vaccine. These receptors were obtained from a man in his forties with glioma. Some clones in this sample may be carry-over from other donors' samples.

The chain recombines TRBV5-4 with TRBJ2-4, with D perhaps given as TRBD1 or TRBD2 (6 bases each). The germline CDR1 and CDR2 sequences are SGHNT and YYREEE (reference sequence). The length of the CDR3 is 13 residues. The V end lost 4 bases, the J end lost 9 bases, and 14 bases lay between the germline ends. This CDR3 is CASSKTKGGIQYF. Written as DNA, the CDR3 is TGTGCCAGCAGCAAAACGAAGGGGGGCATTCAGTACTTC.

The rearrangement joins TRBV15 to TRBJ1-3; no clear D gene. V lost 3 bases and J lost 1, with 10 bases in between. Germline V gene lookup returns CDR1 LNHNV and CDR2 YYDKDF (reference sequence). The CDR3 is 15 residues long. CDR3 region: CATSSEGISGNTIYF. The CDR3 bases are TGTGCCACCAGCAGCGAAGGGATATCTGGAAACACCATATATTTT.

This chain links TRBV5-1 with TRBJ1-2; 12 nucleotides agree with TRBD1. Germline lookup yields CDR1 SGHRS and CDR2 YFSETQ. The CDR3 loop spans 14 amino acids. The CDR3 sequence: CASGTGGGNYGYTF. The CDR3 DNA reads as TGCGCGTCGGGGACAGGGGGCGGAAACTATGGCTACACCTTC.

The chain employs TRBV6-6 and TRBJ1-1; tentative D call: TRBD1 (6 bases). The CDR3 spans 15 residues. Germline V gene data show CDR1 as MNHNY and CDR2 as SVGAGI (reference sequence). V lost 4 bases, J lost 3 bases, and 15 bases lay in between. CDR3 residues: CASSSSRGRDTEAFF. DNA of the CDR3: TGTGCCAGCAGTTCATCCAGGGGAAGGGACACTGAAGCTTTCTTT.

This chain joins TRBV27 and TRBJ1-6; no firm D call. This CDR3 is 13 amino acids long. In germline, CDR1 is MNHEY, CDR2 SMNVEV (reference sequence). V shed 5 bases and J shed 10 bases, with 12 bases lying between them. The chain's CDR3 is CASSPTLGSPLHF. In nucleotides, the CDR3 is TGTGCCAGCAGTCCCACGTTAGGGTCACCCCTCCACTTT.

This chain joins TRBV7-2 and TRBJ2-2; D gene uncertain. The CDR3 has 12 amino acids. V was shortened by 6 bases and J by 4 bases, with 6 bases between the two germline ends. The germline V gene encodes CDR1 SGHTA and CDR2 FQGNSA. DNA of the CDR3: TGTGCCAGCAGAGTAATCACCGGGGAGCTGTTTTTT. Its protein product is CASRVITGELFF.

The J gene is TRBJ2-6, the V gene TRBV7-8, with 8 positions matching TRBD1. Unmatched junction bases numbered 13, after V lost 5 bases and J lost 1 base. The CDR3 runs to 19 residues. Germline lookup yields CDR1 SGHVS and CDR2 FQNEAQ. The CDR3 DNA reads TGTGCCAGCAGCCCTACCAGGGGACAGGCTCAATCTGGGGCCAACGTCCTGACTTTC. As protein: CASSPTRGQAQSGANVLTF.

The chain carries TRBV10-3 and TRBJ1-2, with D tentatively TRBD1 (5 bases). Germline CDR1 reads ENHRY; CDR2 reads SYGVKD. CDR3 size: 13 residues. Trimming shortened V by 3 bases and J by 6 bases, and 11 bases separated the two germline ends. The chain's CDR3 is CAISERGLDGYTF. CDR3 bases: TGTGCCATCAGTGAAAGGGGCCTAGATGGCTACACCTTC.

The chain couples TRBV7-2 to TRBJ2-5, with TRBD2 identical over 13 bases. This CDR3 contains 16 residues. CDR1 is SGHTA, CDR2 FQGNSA, per germline. The V segment lost 5 bases and the J segment 3 bases; nucleotides outside the gene matches: 6. The CDR3 loop is CASSRGLAGIEETQYF. As DNA, the CDR3 is TGTGCCAGCAGCCGGGGACTAGCGGGGATCGAAGAGACCCAGTACTTC.

The chain couples TRBV6-6 to TRBJ2-7; TRBD2 matches at 11 bases. The CDR3 length is 13 residues. V dropped 7 bases and J dropped 3; count of bases not matched to a gene: 2. The germline V gene has CDR1 MNHNY and CDR2 SVGAGI (reference sequence). CDR3 nucleotide sequence: TGTGCCAGCAAAACTAGCGGGGGCTACGAGCAGTACTTC. Translated, it gives CASKTSGGYEQYF.

Concerning this clone: The junction departs from the called germline gene at one end, perhaps through a read error. The chain has TRBV9 and TRBJ2-5, with D perhaps TRBD2 (6 bases). The CDR3 has 14 residues. Per the germline V gene, CDR1 is SGDLS and CDR2 is YYNGEE. The CDR3 reads CASSVLTGGEIQYF. CDR3 coding DNA: TGTGCCAGCAGCGTACTGACTGGCGGGGAGATCCAGTACTTC.

The V and J genes are TRBV4-1 and TRBJ1-1; the match to TRBD1 covers 7 bases. Germline values: CDR1 MGHRA, CDR2 YSYEKL. The J segment lost 2 bases and the V segment lost 3 bases, leaving 6 bases of the junction unmatched. The CDR3 is 15 amino acids. For the CDR3, the DNA is TGCGCCAGCAGCCACCCCGACAGGGACAACACTGAAGCTTTCTTT. The encoded protein is CASSHPDRDNTEAFF.

The chain combines TRBV5-6 with TRBJ2-1; no reliable D call. Germline CDR1 is SGHDT and CDR2 is YYEEEE. This CDR3 is built from 14 residues. V was trimmed by 4 bases and J by 7 bases, leaving 15 bases between them. Here the CDR3 DNA reads TGTGCCAGCAGCAGAAGGAGTAGTCTGAATGAGCAGTTCTTC. It yields the protein CASSRRSSLNEQFF.

The CDR3 coding sequence is TGTGCCAGTAGTATAGGGGACGGATTTAATCAGCCCCAGCATTTT. Its protein is CASSIGDGFNQPQHF. The V gene is TRBV19, the J gene TRBJ1-5; maybe TRBD1 (5 bases). V lost 1 base to trimming and J lost 4 bases, with 11 bases between them. Looked up from germline, CDR1 is LNHDA and CDR2 is SQIVND (reference sequence). The CDR3 spans 15 residues.

The V call is TRBV30, the J call TRBJ2-5; 8 bases fit TRBD2. The ends lost 4 bases at V and 0 bases at J; junction bases unmatched: 7. The CDR3 spans 15 residues. Germline lookup yields CDR1 GTSNPN and CDR2 SVGIG (reference sequence). Written as DNA, the CDR3 is TGTGCCTGGAAGCGGGGGACCCGGTACCAAGAGACCCAGTACTTC. Translating gives CAWKRGTRYQETQYF.

V gene TRBV5-1 combines with J gene TRBJ1-2; D remains ambiguous. Trimming took 4 bases from V and 4 from J, leaving 11 bases between them. This CDR3 is built from 13 residues. The germline gives CDR1 SGHRS, CDR2 YFSETQ. The DNA for the CDR3 is TGCGCCAGCAGCCCCGCCGATTCCTATGGCTACACCTTC. As protein: CASSPADSYGYTF.

The J gene is TRBJ2-1, the V gene TRBV11-3; the match to TRBD1 covers 7 bases. This CDR3 is built from 15 residues. V shed 5 bases, J shed 6 bases, and the junction held 10 bases outside the gene matches. Germline V gives CDR1 SGHNT, CDR2 YENEEA. The CDR3 DNA is TGTGCCAGCAGCCTCCGGGACAGCCCTGTCAATGAGCAGTTCTTC. Translated: CASSLRDSPVNEQFF.

The chain combines TRBV2 with TRBJ1-2; D gene unclear. Trimming removed 2 bases at V and 9 bases at J, with 10 bases between. The CDR3 extends over 12 amino acids. Germline V gene data show CDR1 as SNHLY and CDR2 as FYNNEI. The CDR3, as DNA: TGTGCCAGCAGTGAAATCTTAGGCAGCTACACCTTC. Encoded protein: CASSEILGSYTF.

This clone was seen more than once but under ten times. The rearrangement joins TRBV29-1 to TRBJ1-1; the D is unclear. The V end lost 4 bases, the J end lost 7 bases, and 7 bases lay between the germline ends. Germline CDR1 is SQVTM and CDR2 is ANQGSEA. The CDR3 totals 10 residues. CDR3 in amino acids: CSVGGNEAFF. CDR3 DNA: TGCAGCGTTGGGGGAAATGAAGCTTTCTTT. The variable domain in full, completed from reference TRBV29-1 and TRBJ1-1, reads SAVISQKPSRDICQRGTSLTIQCQVDSQVTMMFWYRQQPGQSLTLIATANQGSEATYESGFVIDKFPISRPNLTFSTLTVSNMSPEDSSIYLCSVGGNEAFFGQGTRLTVV.